This record looks at one T cell receptor (beta chain) sequence and its context. Its specificity is not known. Profiled with immunoSEQ multiplex PCR; TCRdb holds only in-frame clones, not every one. The repertoire includes roughly 320,000 clones, about nine tenths of them detected once, and around 15% sits in the top ten. The data were obtained in a study of shared clonotypes between healthy human individuals. In the study overall: CD4 naive and CD4 memory each took three plates per donor, while CD8 naive took two and CD8 memory one.

CDR1 is SQVTM, CDR2 ANQGSEA, per germline. The V gene lost 1 base and the J gene lost 4 bases, with 5 bases spanning the gap. The CDR3 is 12 residues long. Findings and caveats of the study: Estimated richness values were generally larger in naive subsets than in memory subsets. The represented genetic and exposure-history diversity was limited by the small number of donors.

This chain links TRBV29-1 with TRBJ1-3; D unclear. The TCR was taken from a man between 18 and 35 years old in good health. Source material: memory CD8+ T cells sorted from blood. Subset defined: CD45RO+ cells pooled with CCR7-negative TemRA cells. CDR3 sequence reads: CSVEVSGNTIYF. The CDR3 region has the DNA TGCAGCGTTGAAGTCTCAGGAAACACCATATATTTT.